This TCR beta chain stems from a study of blood T cell repertoires in COVID-19. Overall study: Whether acute or convalescent, the COVID-19 samples came from the United States, Italy and Spain.

This clone was recorded only once. Repertoires were generated with immunoSEQ multiplex PCR, while TCRdb's copy carries only in-frame clones and drops some. The table includes about half a million clones, more than 85% detected once. V lost 4 bases and J lost 0, with 13 bases in between. The germline V gene encodes CDR1 MNHNS and CDR2 SASEGT. This CDR3 spans 16 amino acids. V is TRBV6-1 and J is TRBJ1-3, with D hard to call. This sequence originates from a woman between 55 and 75 years old who had recovered from COVID-19. What was sequenced was PBMCs or T cells enriched from blood (not recorded which). The CDR3 is CASSATTGVSGNTIYF. Written as DNA, the CDR3 is TGTGCCAGCAGTGCAACGACGGGAGTCTCTGGAAACACCATATATTTT.